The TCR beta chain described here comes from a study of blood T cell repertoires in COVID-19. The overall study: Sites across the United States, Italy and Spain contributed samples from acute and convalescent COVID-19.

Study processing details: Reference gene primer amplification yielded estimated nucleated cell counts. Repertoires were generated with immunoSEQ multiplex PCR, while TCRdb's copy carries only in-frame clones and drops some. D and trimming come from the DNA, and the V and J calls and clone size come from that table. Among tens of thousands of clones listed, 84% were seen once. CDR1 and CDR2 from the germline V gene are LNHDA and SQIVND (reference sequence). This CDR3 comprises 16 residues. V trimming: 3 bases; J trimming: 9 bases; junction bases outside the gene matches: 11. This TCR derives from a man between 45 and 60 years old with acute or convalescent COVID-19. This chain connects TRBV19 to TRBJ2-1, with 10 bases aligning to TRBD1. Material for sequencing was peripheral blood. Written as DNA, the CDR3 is TGTGCCAGTAGTATTTGGGCCGGGACAGGGGAGGGTGAGCAGTTCTTC. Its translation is CASSIWAGTGEGEQFF.